This T cell receptor (beta chain) is from a study of identical twins. Whole-study results and caveats: Within twin pairs, the out-of-frame alpha sequences they shared showed excess low generation probability.

Turning to this clonotype: The target antigen is unknown.

Looked up from germline, CDR1 is SGHRS and CDR2 is YFSETQ. This CDR3 has 15 amino acids. After removal of 3 bases from V and 10 bases from J, the junction contained 8 bases not matched to a gene. TCRdb fed the 5' RACE reads into MiXCR, producing one record per CDR3 protein. The sample contains hundreds of thousands of distinct CDR3 sequences, roughly 8% of which appear only once. The data were also submitted as part of a second study, on yellow fever vaccine responses in identical twins.

The clonotype was recovered from a woman aged 18 to 35 in good health. The rearrangement joins TRBV5-1 to TRBJ2-1, with 12 bases aligning to TRBD2. Sequencing input: PBMCs. CDR3 protein: CASSSDGLAGYEQFF. CDR3 bases: TGCGCCAGCAGCTCGGACGGACTAGCGGGATACGAGCAGTTCTTC.